This T cell receptor (beta chain) was sequenced for a study of blood T cell repertoires in COVID-19. Study details: Both acute and convalescent COVID-19 samples were obtained from the United States, Italy and Spain. T cells, B-cell-depleted T cells, or PBMCs supplied cDNA or gDNA.

Trimming at V came to 10 bases and at J to 9 bases, leaving 17 bases not matched to a gene. Germline CDR1 reads ENHRY; CDR2 reads SYGVKD. The CDR3 runs to 16 residues. Cohorts were determined from participant-reported clinical history. Generated by immunoSEQ multiplex PCR, the TCRdb table keeps only in-frame clones and is missing some. The profile shows some 270,000 clones, around 90% of them singletons. The specimen sequenced was PBMCs or T cells enriched from blood (not recorded which). The rearrangement joins TRBV10-3 to TRBJ2-1; 11 nucleotides line up with TRBD2. This TCR was sampled from a woman in her twenties or thirties with acute COVID-19. CDR3 residues: CATALALAGEAGEQFF. The CDR3 nucleotides are TGTGCCACCGCGTTAGCACTAGCGGGAGAAGCTGGTGAGCAGTTCTTC.